This TCR beta chain is drawn from a study of human versus mouse CDR3 diversity and MHC coevolution. Germline V lookup: CDR1 GTSNPN, CDR2 SVGIG (reference sequence). The CDR3 runs to 15 residues. V trimming: 1 base; J trimming: 11 bases; junction bases outside the gene matches: 8. Note on this clone: Its antigen is still unknown.

Broader study findings: Human T cells were selected on a handful of MHC II alleles.

Clones were sequenced by immunoSEQ multiplex PCR, and TCRdb holds only the in-frame ones, with some missing. The sample has tens of thousands of clones, roughly 93% seen once; the top ten hold around 1.5%. This clonotype originated in a person aged 25 to 69 in good health. Sequenced input: naive CD4+ T cells from blood. Subset here: CD45RO-negative CD62L-positive naive CD4 T cells. V gene TRBV30 combines with J gene TRBJ2-1; TRBD2 aligns across 13 bases. The CDR3 bases are TGTGCCTGGAGTGGCCAACTAGCGGGGGGGGACAAGCAGTTCTTC. Translated, it gives CAWSGQLAGGDKQFF.